This entry is about one TCR beta chain. What it binds is unknown. The extraction recovered at least 5 micrograms of total RNA per sample. The data were obtained in a study of blood T cells in healthy people across ages. Study-level findings and limits: A roughly linear age-dependent decrease characterized TCR beta diversity per million T cells. TCR beta diversity correlated strongly with naive T cell percentage.

The CDR3 runs 13 residues. V was cut by 2 bases and J by 3 bases, with 11 bases left in between. Germline values: CDR1 SQVTM, CDR2 ANQGSEA. It was with a sample-barcoded 5' primer and a J-beta primer mix that a second PCR of about 6 to 12 cycles was run. Each TCR beta cDNA got a 12-nucleotide random molecular identifier. TCRdb called the 5' RACE reads again in MiXCR, with one record for every CDR3 protein. The sample yields approximately 770,000 distinct CDR3 sequences, 58% seen once. The chain has TRBV29-1 and TRBJ2-7; no clear D gene. Material: blood. The receptor's source is a man aged 25-45 years in good health. For the CDR3, the DNA is TGCAGCGTTGAAAAGGAGCCCCACTACGAGCAGTACTTC. It encodes CSVEKEPHYEQYF.